This paragraph reports one T cell receptor beta chain. Its binding antigen is unknown. Base qualities are not recorded, but no much larger clone differs from it by a single base. Trimming at the junction amounts to 3 bases on V and 0 bases on J, and the germline ends lie 20 bases apart. From the cysteine through the phenylalanine, the CDR3 covers 18 amino acids. The retained sequence is limited to the CDR3, 54 bases, with the frame set at the first base. As encoded in the germline V gene, CDR1 is SGDLS while CDR2 is YYNGEE. RNA was extracted with the RNeasy kit and about 0.5 to 1 ug was reverse transcribed using random hexamers. TCR beta CDR3 regions were amplified with the immunoSEQ multiplex PCR assay covering 54 Vbeta and 13 Jbeta segments. Bias from PCR amplification was corrected by using a synthetic template baseline for primer optimization and for computational correction. Concerning the study's data processing: Reads were annotated to V, D and J genes according to IMGT and were analyzed with immunoSEQ Analyzer, with only productive sequences retained. Clonality was computed as one minus Shannon entropy normalized by log2 of the number of productive unique sequences. For each patient and control, public and private clones were evaluated within the 100 most prevalent clones. A clone was defined as Susac-specific if it was absent from the healthy and MS cohorts, from some 1,100 published viral clones and from other ImmuneACCESS disease sequences. TCRdb took the public reads, trimmed them with fastp at Q25, ran MiXCR for clone calling and kept in-frame beta chains. One record per CDR3 amino acid sequence lists the most common genes and DNA. TCRdb's processing, not the study's, gives the V and J calls here. For this sample the table gives around 300,000 distinct CDR3 sequences, of which just over 90% were detected only once. The ten largest clonotypes hold around 0.07% of the sample.

The sample belongs to a study of CD8 T cells in Susac syndrome (dated by TCRdb to between 2018 and 2020). General notes on the study: Repertoire sequencing was used to test whether CD8+ T cell activation and differentiation in Susac syndrome was antigen driven.

High-throughput TCR beta sequencing profiled peripheral blood CD8+ and CD4+ T cells from healthy donors, Susac syndrome patients and multiple sclerosis patients. Treatment-naive patients with stable or active relapsing-remitting disease fulfilling revised McDonald criteria were used as multiple sclerosis controls. Bulk CD8+ and CD4+ T cells were purified by magnetic negative isolation, whereas CD8+ TEMRA cells were enriched by FACS. Blood was collected in EDTA tubes and processed within 24 hours, with PBMCs isolated through density gradient centrifugation. PBMCs intended for TCR sequencing were frozen in liquid nitrogen and were later thawed in a 37 degrees C water bath. The sorted or isolated CD4+, CD8+ and CD8+ TEMRA cells had a purity of 90% or higher. The paper's findings and limits, for the study overall: The study acknowledged that relatively few individuals were included in the TCR sequencing and HLA analysis.

The source material was CD4+ T cells from PBMCs. This sequence originates from a human donor with multiple sclerosis. Rearrangement joined TRBV9 to TRBJ2-3; the best D guess is TRBD1, with 6 bases matching. The CDR3 protein: CASSGTLRGQNSTDTQYF. The sequenced DNA is TGTGCCAGCAGCGGGACCCTTAGGGGACAAAATAGCACAGATACGCAGTATTTT.